This entry lists 8 T cell receptor beta chains sequenced from one sample in a study of blood T cell repertoires in COVID-19. Clones were read by immunoSEQ multiplex PCR, and TCRdb kept only the in-frame ones, dropping some. The sample holds 150,000 to 200,000 clones; around nine tenths are singletons and the top ten take approximately 6.6%. Material: PBMCs or T cells enriched from blood (not recorded which). The receptors stem from a woman aged 45-65 years who had recovered from COVID-19.

The chain links TRBV6-1 to TRBJ2-1; 8 bases match TRBD2. This CDR3 has 16 residues. The J segment lost 0 bases and the V segment lost 4 bases, leaving 5 bases of the junction unmatched. Per germline, CDR1 MNHNS and CDR2 SASEGT. For the CDR3, the DNA is TGTGCCAGCAGTGGAACTAGCGGCGGCTCCTACAATGAGCAGTTCTTC. Protein sequence: CASSGTSGGSYNEQFF.

The chain links TRBV24-1 to TRBJ2-2; 13 bases are shared with TRBD2. Germline CDR1 KGHDR, CDR2 SFDVKD. J gave up 2 bases and V 9 bases, and 5 bases lay outside the gene matches. The CDR3 consists of 16 residues. The CDR3 loop is CATSGTSGINTGELFF. As DNA, the CDR3 is TGTGCCACCTCGGGGACTAGCGGGATCAACACCGGGGAGCTGTTTTTT.

A single count supports this clone. CDR3 sequence (DNA): TGTGCCAGCAGCTTTTTGACAGGGGTGAGCGGCTACAATGAGCAGTTCTTC. Amino acid sequence: CASSFLTGVSGYNEQFF. This chain joins TRBV13 and TRBJ2-1, with TRBD1 matching 8 bases. The CDR3 spans 17 residues. Unmatched junction bases numbered 10, after V lost 3 bases and J lost 3 bases. Looked up from germline, CDR1 is PRHDT and CDR2 is FYEKMQ (reference sequence).

This chain joins TRBV3-1 (or the pseudogene TRBV3-2) and TRBJ1-1; 7 bases fit TRBD1. Germline CDR1 LGHDT, CDR2 YNNKEL (reference sequence). Trimming at V came to 4 bases and at J to 4 bases, leaving 6 bases not matched to a gene. The CDR3 totals 14 residues. This CDR3 is CASSRSGGGTEAFF. The CDR3 coding sequence is TGTGCCAGCAGCCGTTCAGGGGGAGGCACTGAAGCTTTCTTT.

The sample holds one count of this clone. The chain couples TRBV9 to TRBJ2-5; TRBD2 aligns across 9 bases. CDR3 length: 16 residues. J gave up 5 bases and V 0 bases, and 8 bases lay outside the gene matches. Germline CDR1 and CDR2: SGDLS and YYNGEE. The DNA for the CDR3 is TGTGCCAGCAGCGTAGCGGGCGGGGGGGCTTGGGAGACCCAGTACTTC. It codes for CASSVAGGGAWETQYF. The full variable domain, rest sourced from reference TRBV9 and TRBJ2-5, is DSGVTQTPKHLITATGQRVTLRCSPRSGDLSVYWYQQSLDQGLQFLIQYYNGEERAKGNILERFSAQQFPDLHSELNLSSLELGDSALYFCASSVAGGGAWETQYFGPGTRLLVL.

This clone has only a few counts. The chain links TRBV5-5 to TRBJ2-2, with TRBD1 identical over 7 bases. The CDR3 totals 16 residues. The V gene's germline CDR1 is SGHKS and CDR2 YYEKEE (reference sequence). V dropped 4 bases and J dropped 4; count of bases not matched to a gene: 10. DNA of the CDR3: TGTGCCAGCAGCCAAACAGGGGTTTCCGGCACCGGGGAGCTGTTTTTT. It specifies CASSQTGVSGTGELFF.

The chain employs TRBV7-2 and TRBJ2-1; 9 positions match TRBD1. CDR1 and CDR2 from the germline V gene are SGHTA and FQGNSA. The CDR3 sequence is 14 residues long. V was clipped by 1 base and J by 6 bases; unmatched bases: 1. In DNA form, the CDR3 reads TGTGCCAGCAGCTTAGAGACAGGGGGCAATGAGCAGTTCTTC. It encodes CASSLETGGNEQFF.

This chain links TRBV12-3 or TRBV12-4 with TRBJ1-5; D remains unclear. CDR3 length equals 12 residues. V lost 6 bases and J lost 7, with 10 bases in between. CDR3: CASSFSGQPQHF. The CDR3, as DNA: TGTGCCAGCAGCTTCTCAGGCCAGCCCCAGCATTTT.